This entry lists 13 T cell receptor beta chains sequenced from one sample in a study of cytomegalovirus exposure and HLA in healthy donors. Both 60 Vbeta primers and 13 Jbeta primers went into the PCR. TCRdb's copy holds only in-frame clones and misses some; the assay was immunoSEQ multiplex PCR. The table lists 90,000 to 110,000 clones, around 15% of them singletons. Sequences were obtained from PBMCs. The receptors were sampled from a female donor in good health and CMV-seronegative.

This chain connects TRBV19 to TRBJ1-2, with a tentative D call TRBD1 (5 bases). CDR1 LNHDA and CDR2 SQIVND come from the germline V gene (reference sequence). The V end was cut by 5 bases, the J end by 2 bases, with 15 bases between. CDR3 length equals 15 residues. The CDR3 region has the DNA TGTGCCAGTAGTTCCCGTGGTGGGGGGAACTATGGCTACACCTTC. Its translation is CASSSRGGGNYGYTF. The variable domain in full, completed from reference TRBV19 and TRBJ1-2, reads DGGITQSPKYLFRKEGQNVTLSCEQNLNHDAMYWYRQDPGQGLRLIYYSQIVNDFQKGDIAEGYSVSREKKESFPLTVTSAQKNPTAFYLCASSSRGGGNYGYTFGSGTRLTVV.

This rearrangement joins TRBV10-2 to TRBJ2-7, with D perhaps matching TRBD1 (6 bases). CDR1 and CDR2 (germline): WSHSY, SAAADI. The length of the CDR3 is 14 residues. V was shortened by 5 bases and J by 4 bases, with 15 bases between the two germline ends. This CDR3 is CASSTGTPFYEQYF. The CDR3 DNA follows: TGCGCCAGCAGTACCGGGACACCTTTTTACGAGCAGTACTTC.

The chain employs TRBV19 and TRBJ1-5, with 7 positions matching TRBD1. This CDR3 has 14 residues. V lost 6 bases, J lost 4 bases, and 6 bases stayed unmatched. In germline, CDR1 is LNHDA, CDR2 SQIVND (reference sequence). In nucleotides, the CDR3 is TGTGCCAGTAGATCGGGACAGTCAAATCAGCCCCAGCATTTT. This gives the protein CASRSGQSNQPQHF.

This clone has a handful of counts. The rearrangement links TRBV19 to TRBJ1-1; unclear D gene. This CDR3 is 14 amino acids long. Between the trimmed V and J ends, which lost 1 base and 8 bases, there was a span of 14 bases. Per the germline V gene, CDR1 is LNHDA and CDR2 is SQIVND (reference sequence). This CDR3 is CASSIVGWATEAFF. The CDR3 nucleotides are TGTGCCAGTAGTATAGTTGGGTGGGCAACAGAAGCTTTCTTT.

This chain links TRBV27 with TRBJ2-1, with D perhaps matching TRBD2 (5 bases). Germline CDR1 MNHEY, CDR2 SMNVEV (reference sequence). Trimming shortened V by 1 base and J by 1 base, and 8 bases separated the two germline ends. This CDR3 has 15 amino acids. CDR3 sequence (DNA): TGTGCCAGCAGTTTATTCCGGGGATCCTACAATGAGCAGTTCTTC. As protein: CASSLFRGSYNEQFF.

This sequence joins TRBV5-4 and TRBJ2-7; TRBD1 matches 11 bases. The CDR3 is 17 residues long. Germline V lookup: CDR1 SGHNT, CDR2 YYREEE (reference sequence). Trimming took 4 bases from V and 3 from J; bases not matched to a gene: 12. DNA for the CDR3: TGTGCCAGCAGCCCCGGACAGGGGGCGCAAACAATCTACGAGCAGTACTTC. Translating it yields CASSPGQGAQTIYEQYF.

The chain carries TRBV7-9 and TRBJ1-1, with unresolved D. Germline V lookup: CDR1 SEHNR, CDR2 FQNEAQ (reference sequence). V lost 6 bases, J lost 6 bases, and 14 bases lay in between. This CDR3 spans 13 amino acids. As DNA, the CDR3 is TGTGCCAGCAGTCGCCAGGTTTTCCCTGAAGCTTTCTTT. Amino acids: CASSRQVFPEAFF.

This clone has a handful of counts. This rearrangement joins TRBV9 to TRBJ2-1; D might be TRBD2 (7 bases). The germline V and J ends were trimmed by 0 bases and 8 bases, with 12 bases remaining between them. CDR3 length: 14 amino acids. The germline V gene has CDR1 SGDLS and CDR2 YYNGEE. The CDR3 DNA reads TGTGCCAGCAGCGTAGGAGGGGGGGGCGATGAGCAGTTCTTC. The encoded protein is CASSVGGGGDEQFF.

V is TRBV9 and J is TRBJ2-1; D is unresolved. The CDR3 consists of 14 residues. Trimming stripped 7 bases from V and 0 bases from J, with 11 bases between. Germline CDR1 and CDR2: SGDLS and YYNGEE. The DNA for the CDR3 is TGTGCCAGCGGAGTTAGCCTCTCCTACAATGAGCAGTTCTTC. The encoded protein is CASGVSLSYNEQFF.

Only a few counts were recorded for this clone. The CDR3 DNA reads as TGTGCCAGCGGTACAGACACCATATATTTT. Translation gives CASGTDTIYF. The chain links TRBV2 to TRBJ1-3, with unresolved D. The CDR3 has 10 amino acids. V dropped 8 bases and J dropped 8 bases, with 7 bases sitting between them. Germline values: CDR1 SNHLY, CDR2 FYNNEI.

The chain couples TRBV13 to TRBJ2-5, with D perhaps TRBD2 (6 bases). Trimming took 1 base from V and 3 from J, leaving 9 bases between them. Germline loops: CDR1 PRHDT, CDR2 FYEKMQ (reference sequence). This CDR3 is 14 amino acids long. The CDR3, as DNA: TGTGCCAGCAGCTTAGTGGCTAGCGAAGAGACCCAGTACTTC. It translates to CASSLVASEETQYF.

V is TRBV4-1 and J is TRBJ1-3, with TRBD1 matching 10 bases. The trim removed 8 bases at V and 5 bases at J, leaving 6 bases unmatched. Germline V gives CDR1 MGHRA, CDR2 YSYEKL. CDR3 length: 14 residues. The CDR3 sequence: CASGTGAGRNTIYF. Written as DNA, the CDR3 is TGCGCCAGCGGGACAGGGGCCGGTAGAAACACCATATATTTT.

This chain joins TRBV18 and TRBJ1-2; 8 bases agree with TRBD1. The CDR3 contains 13 residues. Germline-derived CDR1 and CDR2 are KGHSH and LQKENI. J lost 3 bases, V lost 6 bases, and 3 bases had no gene match. The CDR3 loop reads CASSAGQDYGYTF. CDR3 DNA: TGTGCCAGCTCCGCGGGACAGGACTATGGCTACACCTTC.